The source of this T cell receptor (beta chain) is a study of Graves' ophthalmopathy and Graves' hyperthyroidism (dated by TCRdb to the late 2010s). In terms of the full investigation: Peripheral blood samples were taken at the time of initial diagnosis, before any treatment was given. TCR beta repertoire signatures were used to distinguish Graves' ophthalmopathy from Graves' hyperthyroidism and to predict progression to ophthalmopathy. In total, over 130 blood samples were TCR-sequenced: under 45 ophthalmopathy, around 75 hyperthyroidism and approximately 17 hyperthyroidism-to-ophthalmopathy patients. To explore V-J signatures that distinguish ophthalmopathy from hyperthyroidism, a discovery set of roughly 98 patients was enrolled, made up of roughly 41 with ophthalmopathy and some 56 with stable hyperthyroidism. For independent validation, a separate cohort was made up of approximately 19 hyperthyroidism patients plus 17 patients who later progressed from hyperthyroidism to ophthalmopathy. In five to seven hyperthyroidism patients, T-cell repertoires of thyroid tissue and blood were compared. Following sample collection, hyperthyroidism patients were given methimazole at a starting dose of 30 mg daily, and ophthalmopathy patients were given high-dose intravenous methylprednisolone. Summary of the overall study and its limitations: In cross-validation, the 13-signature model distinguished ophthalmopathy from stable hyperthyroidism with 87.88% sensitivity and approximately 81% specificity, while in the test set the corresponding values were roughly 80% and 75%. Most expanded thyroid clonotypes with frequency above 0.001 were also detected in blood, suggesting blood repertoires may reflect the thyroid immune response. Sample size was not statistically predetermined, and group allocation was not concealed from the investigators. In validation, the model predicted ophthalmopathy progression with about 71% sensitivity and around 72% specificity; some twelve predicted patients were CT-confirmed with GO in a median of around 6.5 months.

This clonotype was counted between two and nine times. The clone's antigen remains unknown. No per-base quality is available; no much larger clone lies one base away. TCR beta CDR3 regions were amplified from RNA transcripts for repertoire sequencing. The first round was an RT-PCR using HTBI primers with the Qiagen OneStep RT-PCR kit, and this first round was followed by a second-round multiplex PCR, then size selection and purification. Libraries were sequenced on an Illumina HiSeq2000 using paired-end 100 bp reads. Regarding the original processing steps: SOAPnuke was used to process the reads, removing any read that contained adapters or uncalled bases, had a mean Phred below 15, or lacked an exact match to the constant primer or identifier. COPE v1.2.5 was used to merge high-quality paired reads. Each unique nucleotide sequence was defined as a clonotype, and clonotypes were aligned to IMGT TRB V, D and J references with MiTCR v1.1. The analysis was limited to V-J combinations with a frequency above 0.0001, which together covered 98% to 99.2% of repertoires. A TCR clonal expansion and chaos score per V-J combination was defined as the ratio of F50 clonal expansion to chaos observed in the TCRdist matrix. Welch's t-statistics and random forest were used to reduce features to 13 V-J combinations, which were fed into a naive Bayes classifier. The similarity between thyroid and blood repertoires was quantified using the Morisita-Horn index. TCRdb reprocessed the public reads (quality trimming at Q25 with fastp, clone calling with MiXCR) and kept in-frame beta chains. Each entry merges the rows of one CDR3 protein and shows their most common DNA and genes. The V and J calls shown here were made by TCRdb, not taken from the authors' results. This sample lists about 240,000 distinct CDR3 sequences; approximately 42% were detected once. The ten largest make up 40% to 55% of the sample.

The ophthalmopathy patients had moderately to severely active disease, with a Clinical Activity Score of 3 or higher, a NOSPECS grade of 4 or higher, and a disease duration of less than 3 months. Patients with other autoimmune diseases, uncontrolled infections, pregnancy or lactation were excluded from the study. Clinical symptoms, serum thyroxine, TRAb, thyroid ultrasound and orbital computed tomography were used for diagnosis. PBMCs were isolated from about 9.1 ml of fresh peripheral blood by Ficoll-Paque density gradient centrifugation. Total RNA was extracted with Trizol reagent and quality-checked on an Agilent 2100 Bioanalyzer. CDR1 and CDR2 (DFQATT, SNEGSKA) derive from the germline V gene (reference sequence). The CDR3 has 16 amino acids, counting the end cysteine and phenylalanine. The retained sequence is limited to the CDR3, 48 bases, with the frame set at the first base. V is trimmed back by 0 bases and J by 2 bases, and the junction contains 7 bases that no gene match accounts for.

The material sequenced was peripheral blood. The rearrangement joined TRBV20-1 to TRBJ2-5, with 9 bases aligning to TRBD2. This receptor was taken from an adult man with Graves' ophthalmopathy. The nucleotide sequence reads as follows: TGCAGTGCTAGAGATGAGAAGCTAGCGGGGCAAGAGACCCAGTACTTC. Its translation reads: CSARDEKLAGQETQYF.